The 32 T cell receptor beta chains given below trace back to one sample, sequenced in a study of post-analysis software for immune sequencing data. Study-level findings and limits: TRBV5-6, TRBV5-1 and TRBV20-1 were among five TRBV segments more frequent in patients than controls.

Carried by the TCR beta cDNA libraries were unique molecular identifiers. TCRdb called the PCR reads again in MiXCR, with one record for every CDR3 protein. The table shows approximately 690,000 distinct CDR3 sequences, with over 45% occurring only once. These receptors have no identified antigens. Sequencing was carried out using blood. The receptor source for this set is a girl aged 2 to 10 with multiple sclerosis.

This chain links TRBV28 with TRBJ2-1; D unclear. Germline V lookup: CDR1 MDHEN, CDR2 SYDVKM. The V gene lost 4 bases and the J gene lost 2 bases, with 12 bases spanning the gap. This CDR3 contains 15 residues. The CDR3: CASSSLVQAYNEQFF. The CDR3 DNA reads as TGTGCCAGCAGTTCCCTAGTTCAGGCCTACAATGAGCAGTTCTTC.

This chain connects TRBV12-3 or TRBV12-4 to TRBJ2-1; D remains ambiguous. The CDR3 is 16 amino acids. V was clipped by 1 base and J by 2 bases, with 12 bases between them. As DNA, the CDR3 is TGTGCCAGCAGTTTAGGGCCGGCCCCGACCTACAATGAGCAGTTCTTC. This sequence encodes CASSLGPAPTYNEQFF.

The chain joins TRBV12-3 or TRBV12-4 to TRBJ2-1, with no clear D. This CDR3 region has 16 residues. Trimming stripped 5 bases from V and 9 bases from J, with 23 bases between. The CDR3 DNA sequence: TGTGCCAGCAGTCTCACCGCCATATTGAGAATTGGTGAGCAGTTCTTC. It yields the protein CASSLTAILRIGEQFF.

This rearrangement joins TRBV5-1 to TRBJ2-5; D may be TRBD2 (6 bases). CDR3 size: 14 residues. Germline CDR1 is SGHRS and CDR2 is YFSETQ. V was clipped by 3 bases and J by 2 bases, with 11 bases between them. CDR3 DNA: TGCGCCAGCAGCTCCGGGACTTTTCAAGAGACCCAGTACTTC. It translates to CASSSGTFQETQYF.

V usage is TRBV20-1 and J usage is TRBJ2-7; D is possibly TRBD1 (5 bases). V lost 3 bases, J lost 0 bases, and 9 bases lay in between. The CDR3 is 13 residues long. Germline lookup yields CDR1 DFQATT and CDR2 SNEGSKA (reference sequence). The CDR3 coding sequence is TGCAGTGCTAGTAAGGGGTTCTCCTACGAGCAGTACTTC. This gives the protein CSASKGFSYEQYF.

CDR3: CASSSTPIGSPLHF. The CDR3, as DNA: TGTGCCAGCAGTTCGACACCCATCGGTTCACCCCTCCACTTT. The genes are TRBV27 and TRBJ1-6, with D hard to call. Germline V gene sequence: CDR1 MNHEY, CDR2 SMNVEV (reference sequence). Trimming stripped 4 bases from V and 9 bases from J, with 13 bases between. This CDR3 spans 14 amino acids.

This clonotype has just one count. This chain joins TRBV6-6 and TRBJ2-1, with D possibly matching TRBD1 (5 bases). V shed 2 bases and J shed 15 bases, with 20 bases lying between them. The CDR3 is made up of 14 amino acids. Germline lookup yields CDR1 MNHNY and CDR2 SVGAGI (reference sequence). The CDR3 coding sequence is TGTGCCAGCAGTTACCCGACAGACAGCCTTGAAGGGTTCTTC. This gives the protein CASSYPTDSLEGFF.

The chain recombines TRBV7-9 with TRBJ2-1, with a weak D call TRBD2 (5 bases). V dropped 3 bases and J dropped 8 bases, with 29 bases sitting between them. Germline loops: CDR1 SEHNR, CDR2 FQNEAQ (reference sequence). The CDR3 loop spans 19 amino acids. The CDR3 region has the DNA TGTGCCAGCAGCTTTCGGCAGTCAAGGTCCGGACCAATGAGGGATGAGCAGTTCTTC. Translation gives CASSFRQSRSGPMRDEQFF.

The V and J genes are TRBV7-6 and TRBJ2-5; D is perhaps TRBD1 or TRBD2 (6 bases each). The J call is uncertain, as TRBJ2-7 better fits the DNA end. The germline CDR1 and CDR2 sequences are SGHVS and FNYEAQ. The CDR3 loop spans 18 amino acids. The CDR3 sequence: CASSLALRGQTCSYEQYF. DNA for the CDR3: TGTGCCAGCAGCTTAGCGCTACGGGGGCAGACCTGCTCCTACGAGCAGTACTTC.

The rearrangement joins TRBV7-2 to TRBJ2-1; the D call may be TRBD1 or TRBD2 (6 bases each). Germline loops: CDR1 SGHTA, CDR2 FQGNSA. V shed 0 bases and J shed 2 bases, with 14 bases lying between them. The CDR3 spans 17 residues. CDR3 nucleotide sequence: TGTGCCAGCAGCTTAGCTTGGAGGGGGGCTACCTACAATGAGCAGTTCTTC. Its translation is CASSLAWRGATYNEQFF.

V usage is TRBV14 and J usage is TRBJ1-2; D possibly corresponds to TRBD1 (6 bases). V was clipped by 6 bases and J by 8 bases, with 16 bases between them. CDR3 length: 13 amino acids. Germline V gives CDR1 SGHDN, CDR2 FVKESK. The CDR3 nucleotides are TGTGCCAGCAGGCCCTCAGGGGCGGGGGGCTACACCTTC. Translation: CASRPSGAGGYTF.

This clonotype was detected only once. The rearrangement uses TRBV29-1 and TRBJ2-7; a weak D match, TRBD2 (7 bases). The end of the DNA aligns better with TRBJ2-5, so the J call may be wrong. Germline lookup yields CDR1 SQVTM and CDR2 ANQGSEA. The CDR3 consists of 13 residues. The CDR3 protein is CSVGAGVGETQYF. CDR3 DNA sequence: TGCAGCGTGGGGGCGGGGGTGGGCGAGACCCAGTACTTC.

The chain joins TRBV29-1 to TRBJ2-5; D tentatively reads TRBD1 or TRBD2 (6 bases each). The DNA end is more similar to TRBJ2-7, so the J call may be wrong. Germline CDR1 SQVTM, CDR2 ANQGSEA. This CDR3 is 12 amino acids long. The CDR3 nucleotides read TGCAGCGTTGCGGGGGCCCAAGGCGAGCAGTACTTC. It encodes CSVAGAQGEQYF.

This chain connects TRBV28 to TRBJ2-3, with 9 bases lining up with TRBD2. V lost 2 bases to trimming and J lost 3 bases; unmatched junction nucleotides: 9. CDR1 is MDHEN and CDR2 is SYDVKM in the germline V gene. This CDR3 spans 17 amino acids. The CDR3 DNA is TGTGCCAGCAGTTTACGACTGGGGCTAGCGGGGACAGATACGCAGTATTTT. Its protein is CASSLRLGLAGTDTQYF. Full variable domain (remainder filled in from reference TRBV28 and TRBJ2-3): DVKVTQSSRYLVKRTGEKVFLECVQDMDHENMFWYRQDPGLGLRLIYFSYDVKMKEKGDIPEGYSVSREKKERFSLILESASTNQTSMYLCASSLRLGLAGTDTQYFGPGTRLTVL.

CDR3: CSATGTDKYNEQFF. The CDR3 region has the DNA TGCAGTGCTACCGGGACTGACAAATACAATGAGCAGTTCTTC. The rearrangement uses TRBV20-1 and TRBJ2-1; a weak D match, TRBD2 (6 bases). Germline V gives CDR1 DFQATT, CDR2 SNEGSKA (reference sequence). V lost 4 bases to trimming and J lost 4 bases, with 14 bases between them. There are 14 residues in the CDR3.

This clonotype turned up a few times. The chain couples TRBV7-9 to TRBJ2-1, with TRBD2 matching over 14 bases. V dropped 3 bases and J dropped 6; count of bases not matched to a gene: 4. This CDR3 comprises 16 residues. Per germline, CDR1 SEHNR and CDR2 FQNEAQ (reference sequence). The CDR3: CASSFWTSGGSNEQFF. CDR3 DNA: TGTGCCAGCAGCTTCTGGACTAGCGGGGGGTCCAATGAGCAGTTCTTC. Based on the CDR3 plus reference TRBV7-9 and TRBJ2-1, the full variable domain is DTGVSQNPRHKITKRGQNVTFRCDPISEHNRLYWYRQTLGQGPEFLTYFQNEAQLEKSRLLSDRFSAERPKGSFSTLEIQRTEQGDSAMYLCASSFWTSGGSNEQFFGPGTRLTVL.

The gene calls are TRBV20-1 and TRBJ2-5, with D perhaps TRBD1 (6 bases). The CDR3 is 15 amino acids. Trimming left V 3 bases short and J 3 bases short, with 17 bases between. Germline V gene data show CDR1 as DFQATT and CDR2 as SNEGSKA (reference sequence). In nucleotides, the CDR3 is TGCAGTGCTAGGGCACCGGCTGGGGGCGAAGAGACCCAGTACTTC. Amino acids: CSARAPAGGEETQYF.

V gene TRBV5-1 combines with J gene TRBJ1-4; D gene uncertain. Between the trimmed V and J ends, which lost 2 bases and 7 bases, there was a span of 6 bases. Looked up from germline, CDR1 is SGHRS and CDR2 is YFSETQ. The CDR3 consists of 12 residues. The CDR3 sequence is CASSFIGEKLFF. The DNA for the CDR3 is TGCGCCAGCAGCTTTATTGGTGAAAAACTGTTTTTT.

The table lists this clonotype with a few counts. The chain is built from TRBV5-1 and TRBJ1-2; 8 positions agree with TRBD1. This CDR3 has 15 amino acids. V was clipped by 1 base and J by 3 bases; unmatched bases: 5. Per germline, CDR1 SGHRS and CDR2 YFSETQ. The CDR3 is CASSLPGGGHYGYTF. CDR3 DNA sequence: TGCGCCAGCAGCTTGCCAGGGGGCGGACACTATGGCTACACCTTC.

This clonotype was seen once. This CDR3 reads CSVWDGLGRSIQYF. The CDR3 coding sequence is TGCAGCGTGTGGGACGGCCTCGGGCGTAGCATTCAGTACTTC. The chain has TRBV29-1 and TRBJ2-4; D may match TRBD1 or TRBD2 (5 bases each). V gave up 6 bases and J gave up 9 bases, with 21 bases separating them. This CDR3 has 14 amino acids. In germline, CDR1 is SQVTM, CDR2 ANQGSEA.

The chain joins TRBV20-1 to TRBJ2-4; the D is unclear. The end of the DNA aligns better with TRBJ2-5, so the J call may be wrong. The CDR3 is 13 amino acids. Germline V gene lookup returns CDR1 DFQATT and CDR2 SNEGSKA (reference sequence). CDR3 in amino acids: CSAGHVPEETQYF. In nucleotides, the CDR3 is TGCAGTGCTGGCCACGTCCCTGAGGAGACCCAGTACTTC.

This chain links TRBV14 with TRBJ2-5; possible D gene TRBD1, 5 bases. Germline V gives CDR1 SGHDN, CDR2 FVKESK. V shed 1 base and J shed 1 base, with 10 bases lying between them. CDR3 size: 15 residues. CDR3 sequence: CASSQAQVTQETQYF. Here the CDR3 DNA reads TGTGCCAGCAGCCAAGCACAGGTTACCCAAGAGACCCAGTACTTC.

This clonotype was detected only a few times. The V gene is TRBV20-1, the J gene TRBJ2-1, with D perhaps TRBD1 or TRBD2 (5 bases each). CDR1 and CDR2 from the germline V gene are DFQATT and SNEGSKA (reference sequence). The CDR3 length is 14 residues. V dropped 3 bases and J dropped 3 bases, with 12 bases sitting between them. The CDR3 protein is CSASSGGNYNEQFF. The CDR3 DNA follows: TGCAGTGCTAGTTCTGGGGGAAACTACAATGAGCAGTTCTTC.

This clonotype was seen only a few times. The CDR3 DNA follows: TGTGCCATCAGCGCGCAGGGTACTAGCACAGATACGCAGTATTTT. Its protein is CAISAQGTSTDTQYF. The V and J genes are TRBV10-3 and TRBJ2-3, with D possibly TRBD1 on 5 matching bases. V was cut by 6 bases and J by 0 bases, with 13 bases left in between. The CDR3 length is 15 residues. Per germline, CDR1 ENHRY and CDR2 SYGVKD.

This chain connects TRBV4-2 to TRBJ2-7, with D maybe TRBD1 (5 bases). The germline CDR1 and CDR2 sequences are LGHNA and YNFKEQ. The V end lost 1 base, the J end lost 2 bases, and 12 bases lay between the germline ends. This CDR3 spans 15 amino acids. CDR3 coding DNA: TGTGCCAGCAGCCAAGTACAGCAGGGAACCTACGAGCAGTACTTC. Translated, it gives CASSQVQQGTYEQYF.

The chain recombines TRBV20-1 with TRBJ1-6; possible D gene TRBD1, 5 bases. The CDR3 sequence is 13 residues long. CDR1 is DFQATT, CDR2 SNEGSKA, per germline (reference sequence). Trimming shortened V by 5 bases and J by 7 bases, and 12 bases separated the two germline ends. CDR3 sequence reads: CSAEGNSNSPLHF. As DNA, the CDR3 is TGCAGTGCTGAGGGGAACAGCAATTCACCCCTCCACTTT.

The CDR3 is CSVLPPGAGTEAFF. The DNA of the CDR3 is TGCAGCGTTTTGCCACCAGGGGCGGGTACTGAAGCTTTCTTT. The chain is built from TRBV29-1 and TRBJ1-1; maybe TRBD1 (6 bases). V was pared by 5 bases and J by 5 bases, with 18 bases between. Germline V gene data show CDR1 as SQVTM and CDR2 as ANQGSEA. The CDR3 runs to 14 residues.

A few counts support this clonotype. As DNA, the CDR3 is TGTGCCAGCAGCCCCGGACAGGGGGGGACCACAGATACGCAGTATTTT. This codes for CASSPGQGGTTDTQYF. This sequence joins TRBV7-9 and TRBJ2-3; 10 nucleotides agree with TRBD1. The CDR3 runs 16 residues. V shed 5 bases, J shed 2 bases, and the junction held 7 bases outside the gene matches. Germline loops: CDR1 SEHNR, CDR2 FQNEAQ (reference sequence).

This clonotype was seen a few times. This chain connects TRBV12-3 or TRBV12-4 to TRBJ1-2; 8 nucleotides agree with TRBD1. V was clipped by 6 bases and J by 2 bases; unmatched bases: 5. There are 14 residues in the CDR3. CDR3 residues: CASRVGQGNYGYTF. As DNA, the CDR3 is TGTGCCAGCAGGGTCGGACAGGGAAACTATGGCTACACCTTC.

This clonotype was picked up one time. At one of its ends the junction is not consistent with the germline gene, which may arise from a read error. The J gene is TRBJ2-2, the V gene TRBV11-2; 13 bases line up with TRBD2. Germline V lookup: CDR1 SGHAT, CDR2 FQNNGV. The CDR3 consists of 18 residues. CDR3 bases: TGTGCCGGCAGCTTAGAGGGGTGGACTAGCGGGAGAGACGGGGAGCTGTTTTTT. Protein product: CAGSLEGWTSGRDGELFF.

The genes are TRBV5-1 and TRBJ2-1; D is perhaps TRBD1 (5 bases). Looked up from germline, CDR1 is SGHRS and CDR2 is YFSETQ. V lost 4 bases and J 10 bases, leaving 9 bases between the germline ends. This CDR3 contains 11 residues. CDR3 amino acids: CASSQGVEQFF. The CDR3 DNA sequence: TGCGCCAGCAGCCAGGGTGTCGAGCAGTTCTTC.

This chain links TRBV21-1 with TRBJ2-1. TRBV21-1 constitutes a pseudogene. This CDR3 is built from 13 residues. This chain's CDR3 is CASRVLISNEQFF. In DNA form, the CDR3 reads TGTGCCAGCAGGGTATTGATTAGCAATGAGCAGTTCTTC.